Listed here are 6 T cell receptor beta chains from one sample, sequenced in a study of blood T cell repertoires in COVID-19. Data came from immunoSEQ multiplex PCR; TCRdb stores just in-frame clones and leaves some out. The table shows tens of thousands of clones, with 80% to 90% occurring only once. The material sequenced was peripheral blood. Source of these receptors: a human donor with active COVID-19. The donor label of this sample is uncertain.

With regard to this clone: A junction boundary mismatches the germline segment, possibly from a read error. The chain has TRBV27 and TRBJ2-7, with unresolved D. Germline V gene data show CDR1 as MNHEY and CDR2 as SMNVEV (reference sequence). The CDR3 covers 12 residues. CDR3 nucleotides: TGTGCCAGCAGTCCCGTCTCCCACGAGCAGTACTTC. Translated, it gives CASSPVSHEQYF.

V and J are TRBV5-1 and TRBJ2-3, with 11 bases matching TRBD2. This CDR3 contains 19 residues. After removal of 1 base from V and 0 bases from J, the junction contained 10 bases not matched to a gene. In germline, CDR1 is SGHRS, CDR2 YFSETQ. The DNA of the CDR3 is TGCGCCAGCAGCTTGCAGGGGCCTAGCGGGGGGATTAGCACAGATACGCAGTATTTT. It translates to CASSLQGPSGGISTDTQYF.

The chain couples TRBV5-1 to TRBJ1-5; 7 nucleotides agree with TRBD1. Per germline, CDR1 SGHRS and CDR2 YFSETQ. The CDR3 is made up of 15 amino acids. The trim removed 0 bases at V and 5 bases at J, leaving 5 bases unmatched. The CDR3 DNA is TGCGCCAGCAGCTTGGAGGGACAGTGGGATCAGCCCCAGCATTTT. It encodes CASSLEGQWDQPQHF.

In this sample, this clone turned up once. The chain combines TRBV5-6 with TRBJ2-1; 10 positions match TRBD2. The ends lost 4 bases at V and 0 bases at J; junction bases unmatched: 4. This CDR3 has 16 residues. In germline, CDR1 is SGHDT, CDR2 YYEEEE. The chain's CDR3 is CASSPSGGSSYNEQFF. The CDR3 nucleotides read TGTGCCAGCAGCCCTAGCGGGGGTAGCTCCTACAATGAGCAGTTCTTC.

This sequence joins TRBV10-3 and TRBJ2-5; 8 positions agree with TRBD2. The CDR3 is 14 amino acids. V lost 3 bases to trimming and J lost 0 bases; unmatched junction nucleotides: 0. Germline CDR1 and CDR2: ENHRY and SYGVKD. The CDR3 is CAISDSGDQETQYF. CDR3 in DNA: TGTGCCATCAGTGATAGCGGGGACCAAGAGACCCAGTACTTC.

This clone came up once. The chain recombines TRBV6-5 with TRBJ2-7; 8 bases map to TRBD2. J was trimmed by 5 bases and V by 7 bases; bases with no gene match: 4. Germline V gene data show CDR1 as MNHEY and CDR2 as SVGAGI. This CDR3 is built from 12 residues. The CDR3 DNA reads as TGTGCCAGCACTTCGGGAGGGGACGAGCAGTACTTC. It specifies CASTSGGDEQYF.